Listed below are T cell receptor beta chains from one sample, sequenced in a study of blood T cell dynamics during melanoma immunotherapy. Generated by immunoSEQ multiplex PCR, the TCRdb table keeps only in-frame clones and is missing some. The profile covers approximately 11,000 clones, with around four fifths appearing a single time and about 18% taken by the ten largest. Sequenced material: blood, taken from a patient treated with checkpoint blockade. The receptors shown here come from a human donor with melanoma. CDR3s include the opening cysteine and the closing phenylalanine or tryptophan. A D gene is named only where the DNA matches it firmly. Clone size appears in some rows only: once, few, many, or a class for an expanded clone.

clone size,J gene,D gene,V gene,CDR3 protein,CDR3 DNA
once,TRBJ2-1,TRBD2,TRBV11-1,CASSGGLAIYNEQFF,TGTGCCAGCAGCGGGGGACTAGCTATCTACAATGAGCAGTTCTTC
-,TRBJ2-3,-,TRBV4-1,CASSPTAPSTDTQYF,TGCGCCAGCAGCCCGACGGCCCCTAGCACAGATACGCAGTATTTT
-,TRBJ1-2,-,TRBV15,CATSNHGTNYGYTF,TGTGCCACCAGCAACCACGGGACAAACTATGGCTACACCTTC
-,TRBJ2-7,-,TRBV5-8,CASSYDRYEQYF,TGTGCCAGCAGCTACGACAGGTACGAGCAGTACTTC
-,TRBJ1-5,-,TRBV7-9,CASSQRDDQPQHF,TGTGCCAGCAGCCAAAGGGACGATCAGCCCCAGCATTTT
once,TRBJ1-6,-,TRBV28,CASSLTEYNSPLHF,TGTGCCAGCAGTTTAACAGAATATAATTCACCCCTCCACTTT
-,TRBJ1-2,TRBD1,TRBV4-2,CASSQTGKGYTF,TGTGCCAGCAGCCAGACAGGGAAAGGCTACACCTTC
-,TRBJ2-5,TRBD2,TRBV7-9,CASSLAVTGGETQYF,TGTGCCAGCAGCTTAGCGGTTACGGGAGGAGAGACCCAGTACTTC
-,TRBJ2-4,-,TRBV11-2,CASSLVPLGTNIQYF,TGTGCCAGCAGCTTAGTCCCCCTAGGAACAAACATTCAGTACTTC
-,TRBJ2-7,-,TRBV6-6,CASSPPGAYEQYF,TGTGCCAGCAGTCCTCCGGGGGCCTACGAGCAGTACTTC
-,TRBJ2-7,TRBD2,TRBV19,CASSNPGLAGINEQYF,TGTGCCAGTAGTAACCCGGGACTAGCGGGAATCAACGAGCAGTACTTC
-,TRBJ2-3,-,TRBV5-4,CASSHQALNTDTQYF,TGTGCCAGCAGCCATCAGGCCCTAAACACAGATACGCAGTATTTT
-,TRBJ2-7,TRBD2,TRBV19,CASSLYSGSYEQYF,TGTGCCAGTAGTCTCTACAGCGGGAGCTACGAGCAGTACTTC
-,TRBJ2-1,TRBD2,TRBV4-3,CASSQDAGTSGYNEQFF,TGCGCCAGCAGCCAAGACGCCGGGACTAGCGGCTACAATGAGCAGTTCTTC
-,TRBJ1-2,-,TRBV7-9,CASCPGVSYGYTF,TGTGCCAGTTGTCCGGGGGTTAGCTATGGCTACACCTTC
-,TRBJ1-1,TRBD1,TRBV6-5,CASSYRGQGGTEAFF,TGTGCCAGCAGTTACAGGGGACAGGGGGGCACTGAAGCTTTCTTT
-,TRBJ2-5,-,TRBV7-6,CASSFSRQETQYF,TGTGCCAGCAGCTTCTCCAGGCAAGAGACCCAGTACTTC
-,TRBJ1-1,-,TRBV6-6,CASSGGKGLMNTEAFF,TGTGCCAGCAGTGGGGGCAAGGGACTAATGAACACTGAAGCTTTCTTT
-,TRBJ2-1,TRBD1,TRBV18,CASSPRQGGGNEQFF,TGTGCCAGCTCACCCAGACAGGGGGGGGGCAATGAGCAGTTCTTC
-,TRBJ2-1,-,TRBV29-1,CSVAEFEQFF,TGCAGCGTTGCCGAGTTTGAGCAGTTCTTC
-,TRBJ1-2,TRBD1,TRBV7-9,CASRIQTGDGYTF,TGTGCCAGCAGGATACAGACAGGGGACGGCTACACCTTC
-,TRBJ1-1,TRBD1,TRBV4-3,CASSQDRGGNTEAFF,TGCGCCAGCAGCCAGGACAGGGGGGGGAACACTGAAGCTTTCTTT
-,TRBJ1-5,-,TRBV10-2,CASSEVGNQPQHF,TGCGCCAGCAGTGAGGTGGGCAATCAGCCCCAGCATTTT